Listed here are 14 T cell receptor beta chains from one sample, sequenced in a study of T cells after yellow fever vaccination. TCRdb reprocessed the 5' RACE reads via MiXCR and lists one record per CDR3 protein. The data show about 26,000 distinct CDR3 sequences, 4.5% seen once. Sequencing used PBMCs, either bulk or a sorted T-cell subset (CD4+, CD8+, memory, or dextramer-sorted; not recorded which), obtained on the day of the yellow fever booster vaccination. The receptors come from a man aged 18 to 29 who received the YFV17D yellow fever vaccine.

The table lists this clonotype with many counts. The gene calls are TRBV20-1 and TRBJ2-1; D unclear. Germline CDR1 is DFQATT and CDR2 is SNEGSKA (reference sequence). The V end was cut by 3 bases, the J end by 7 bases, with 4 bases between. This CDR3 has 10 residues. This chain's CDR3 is CSARKNEQFF. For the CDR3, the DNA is TGCAGTGCTAGGAAGAATGAGCAGTTCTTC.

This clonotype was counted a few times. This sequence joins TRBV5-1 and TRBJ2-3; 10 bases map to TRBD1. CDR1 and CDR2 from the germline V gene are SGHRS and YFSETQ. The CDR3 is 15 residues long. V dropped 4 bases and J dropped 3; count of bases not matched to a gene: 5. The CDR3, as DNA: TGCGCCAGCAGCCTGACAGGGGGCAGGACAGATACGCAGTATTTT. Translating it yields CASSLTGGRTDTQYF.

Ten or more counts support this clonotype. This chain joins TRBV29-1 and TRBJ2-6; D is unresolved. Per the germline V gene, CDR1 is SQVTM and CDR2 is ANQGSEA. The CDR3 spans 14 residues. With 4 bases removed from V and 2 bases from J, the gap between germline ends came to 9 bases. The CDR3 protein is CSVVVFAGANVLTF. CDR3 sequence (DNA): TGCAGCGTTGTAGTATTCGCTGGGGCCAACGTCCTGACTTTC.

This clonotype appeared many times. The CDR3 loop reads CASSDGTSGNEQFF. CDR3 sequence (DNA): TGTGCCAGCAGTGACGGGACTAGCGGCAATGAGCAGTTCTTC. The J gene is TRBJ2-1, the V gene TRBV6-4, with 11 bases identical to TRBD2. After removal of 2 bases from V and 6 bases from J, the junction contained 0 bases not matched to a gene. CDR1 is MRHNA and CDR2 is SNTAGT in the germline V gene. The CDR3 is 14 residues long.

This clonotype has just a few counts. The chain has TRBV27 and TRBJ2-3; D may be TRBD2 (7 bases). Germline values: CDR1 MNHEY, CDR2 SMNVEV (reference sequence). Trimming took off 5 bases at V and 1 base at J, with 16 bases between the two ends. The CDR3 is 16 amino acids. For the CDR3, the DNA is TGTGCCAGCAGTCAGATGCGGGGGCCCGGCACAGATACGCAGTATTTT. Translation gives CASSQMRGPGTDTQYF.

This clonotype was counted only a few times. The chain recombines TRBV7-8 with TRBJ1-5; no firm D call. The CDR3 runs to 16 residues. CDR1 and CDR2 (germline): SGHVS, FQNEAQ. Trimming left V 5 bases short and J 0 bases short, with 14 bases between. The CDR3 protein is CASSPYAVNSNQPQHF. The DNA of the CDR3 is TGTGCCAGCAGCCCATACGCGGTAAATAGCAATCAGCCCCAGCATTTT.

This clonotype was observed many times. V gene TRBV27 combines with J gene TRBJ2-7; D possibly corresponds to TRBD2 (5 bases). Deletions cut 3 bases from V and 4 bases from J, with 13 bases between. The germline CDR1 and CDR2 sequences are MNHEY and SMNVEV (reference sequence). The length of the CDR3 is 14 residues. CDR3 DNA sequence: TGTGCCAGCAGTTTCGGGATCGGAGCTTACGAGCAGTACGTC. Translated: CASSFGIGAYEQYV.

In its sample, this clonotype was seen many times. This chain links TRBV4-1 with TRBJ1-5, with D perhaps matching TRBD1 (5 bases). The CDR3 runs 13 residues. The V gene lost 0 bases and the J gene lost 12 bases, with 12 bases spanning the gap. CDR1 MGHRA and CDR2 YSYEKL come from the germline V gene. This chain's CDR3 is CASSQEGAGSQHF. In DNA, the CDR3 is TGCGCCAGCAGCCAAGAAGGGGCAGGGAGCCAGCATTTT.

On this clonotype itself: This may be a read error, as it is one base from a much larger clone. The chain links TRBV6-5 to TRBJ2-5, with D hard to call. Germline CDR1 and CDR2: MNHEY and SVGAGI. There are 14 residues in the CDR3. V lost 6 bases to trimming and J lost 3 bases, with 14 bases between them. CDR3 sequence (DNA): TGTGCCAGCAGCTACAGTGGGCGCAAAGAGACCCAGTACTTC. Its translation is CASSYSGRKETQYF.

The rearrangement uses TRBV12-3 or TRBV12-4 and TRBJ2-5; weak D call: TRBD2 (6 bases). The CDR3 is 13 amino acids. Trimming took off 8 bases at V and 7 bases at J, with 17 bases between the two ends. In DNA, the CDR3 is TGTGCCAGCGCCTTACGGGGGTCTGGGACCCAGTACTTC. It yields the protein CASALRGSGTQYF.

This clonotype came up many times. The CDR3 coding sequence is TGTGCCAGCAGTGAATATACTGGCCTGAACACTGAAGCTTTCTTT. Amino acids: CASSEYTGLNTEAFF. The chain recombines TRBV25-1 with TRBJ1-1; D unresolved. This CDR3 has 15 residues. Germline assignment: CDR1 MGHDK and CDR2 SYGVNS. V lost 0 bases and J 0 bases, leaving 8 bases between the germline ends.

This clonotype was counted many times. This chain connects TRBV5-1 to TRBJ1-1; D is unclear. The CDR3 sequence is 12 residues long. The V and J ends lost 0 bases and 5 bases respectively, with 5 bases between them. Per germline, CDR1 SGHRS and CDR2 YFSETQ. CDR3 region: CASSLVGTEAFF. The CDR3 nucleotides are TGCGCCAGCAGCTTGGTTGGGACTGAAGCTTTCTTT.

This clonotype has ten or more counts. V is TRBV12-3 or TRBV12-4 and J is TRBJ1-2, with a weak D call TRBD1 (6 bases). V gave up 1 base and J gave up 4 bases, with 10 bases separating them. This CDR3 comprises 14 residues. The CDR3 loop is CASSLGGRVYGYTF. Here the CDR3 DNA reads TGTGCCAGCAGTTTAGGGGGGCGAGTCTATGGCTACACCTTC.

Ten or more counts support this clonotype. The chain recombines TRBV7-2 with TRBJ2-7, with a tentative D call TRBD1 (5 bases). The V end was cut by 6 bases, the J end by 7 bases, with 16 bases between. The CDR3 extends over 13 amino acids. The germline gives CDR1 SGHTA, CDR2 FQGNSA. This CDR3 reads CASSYEQAREQYF. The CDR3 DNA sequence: TGTGCCAGCAGTTACGAACAGGCTCGGGAGCAGTACTTC.